These T cell receptor beta chains were read from a single sample in a study of blood T cell repertoires in COVID-19. The repertoire was sequenced with immunoSEQ multiplex PCR; TCRdb's copy has only in-frame clones and lacks some. This table holds approximately 240,000 clones, around 85% found once. Specimen: PBMCs or T cells enriched from blood (not recorded which). The receptor source for this set is a woman between 50 and 59 years old in a cohort exposed to, infected with or recovered from COVID-19 (not recorded which). Each CDR3 is given with its conserved first and last residue. A D gene is named only where the DNA matches it firmly. Clone size is given for some rows only: seen once, a few or many times, or a class if the clone is expanded.

V gene: TRBV5-6
D gene: NA
clone size: NA
J gene: TRBJ2-1
CDR3 protein: CASSLGGGPYNEQFF

V gene: TRBV7-9
D gene: TRBD1
clone size: NA
J gene: TRBJ2-2
CDR3 protein: CASSFKVGQGHTGELFF

V gene: TRBV5-1
D gene: NA
clone size: NA
J gene: TRBJ2-3
CDR3 protein: CASSLNLYF

V gene: TRBV3-1/TRBV3-2
D gene: TRBD1
clone size: NA
J gene: TRBJ2-5
CDR3 protein: CASSNRGQETQYF

V gene: TRBV19
D gene: TRBD2
clone size: NA
J gene: TRBJ2-7
CDR3 protein: CASTSGGGYEQYF

V gene: TRBV30
D gene: NA
clone size: NA
J gene: TRBJ1-4
CDR3 protein: CAWARTANEKLFF

V gene: TRBV1
D gene: NA
clone size: NA
J gene: TRBJ1-2
CDR3 protein: CTSSQRDRLDGGYTF

V gene: TRBV7-7
D gene: TRBD2
clone size: NA
J gene: TRBJ2-3
CDR3 protein: CASSLGIAGASTDTQYF

V gene: TRBV5-8
D gene: TRBD1
clone size: NA
J gene: TRBJ1-1
CDR3 protein: CASSLEAGGADTEAFF

V gene: TRBV28
D gene: TRBD1
clone size: NA
J gene: TRBJ1-5
CDR3 protein: CASLPGGLGGNQPQHF

V gene: TRBV7-9
D gene: TRBD2
clone size: once
J gene: TRBJ2-3
CDR3 protein: CASSSLAGGPTDTQYF

V gene: TRBV6-5
D gene: NA
clone size: NA
J gene: TRBJ1-2
CDR3 protein: CASSTLGTNYGYTF

V gene: TRBV2
D gene: NA
clone size: NA
J gene: TRBJ2-2
CDR3 protein: CASRDPGQGVGELFF

V gene: TRBV5-1
D gene: NA
clone size: NA
J gene: TRBJ1-1
CDR3 protein: CASSLERVTEAFF

V gene: TRBV12-3/TRBV12-4
D gene: TRBD2
clone size: NA
J gene: TRBJ2-3
CDR3 protein: CASSLGGGTQYF

V gene: TRBV28
D gene: TRBD1
clone size: NA
J gene: TRBJ1-6
CDR3 protein: CATMEGQVYSPLHF

V gene: TRBV10-1
D gene: TRBD1
clone size: few
J gene: TRBJ2-2
CDR3 protein: CASNPGTGETGELFF

V gene: TRBV6-5
D gene: TRBD1
clone size: NA
J gene: TRBJ2-1
CDR3 protein: CASSDGQGGEQFF

V gene: TRBV5-1
D gene: NA
clone size: NA
J gene: TRBJ2-3
CDR3 protein: CASRGTASTDTQYF

V gene: TRBV30
D gene: TRBD1
clone size: few
J gene: TRBJ2-7
CDR3 protein: CAWSVGQAYEQYF

V gene: TRBV2
D gene: NA
clone size: NA
J gene: TRBJ1-2
CDR3 protein: CASSASGFSYGYTF

V gene: TRBV5-1
D gene: TRBD1
clone size: NA
J gene: TRBJ2-2
CDR3 protein: CASSLGRTGFTGELFF

V gene: TRBV18
D gene: NA
clone size: NA
J gene: TRBJ1-1
CDR3 protein: CASTPGLWQGPPFF

V gene: TRBV5-1
D gene: TRBD2
clone size: NA
J gene: TRBJ2-7
CDR3 protein: CASTRAGLERREQYF

V gene: TRBV4-3
D gene: TRBD1
clone size: NA
J gene: TRBJ2-7
CDR3 protein: CASSQDWVVGQGTYEQYF

V gene: TRBV5-1
D gene: TRBD1
clone size: few
J gene: TRBJ2-2
CDR3 protein: CASSVGTGGAGELFF

V gene: TRBV29-1
D gene: NA
clone size: NA
J gene: TRBJ2-5
CDR3 protein: CSGAGAGETQYF

V gene: TRBV6-5
D gene: TRBD1
clone size: NA
J gene: TRBJ1-2
CDR3 protein: CASSLPGQNGYTF

V gene: TRBV4-3
D gene: NA
clone size: NA
J gene: TRBJ1-6
CDR3 protein: CASSPQTRLTADSPLHF

V gene: TRBV7-3
D gene: NA
clone size: NA
J gene: TRBJ1-3
CDR3 protein: CASSLGSSGNTIYF

V gene: TRBV3-1/TRBV3-2
D gene: NA
clone size: NA
J gene: TRBJ2-1
CDR3 protein: CASSLRLRNEQFF

V gene: TRBV6-1
D gene: NA
clone size: NA
J gene: TRBJ1-1
CDR3 protein: CASSERQMNTEAFF

V gene: TRBV7-3
D gene: TRBD1
clone size: NA
J gene: TRBJ2-2
CDR3 protein: CASSPSRDRGAGELFF

V gene: TRBV19
D gene: NA
clone size: NA
J gene: TRBJ2-7
CDR3 protein: CASSIRGETYEQYF

V gene: TRBV4-3
D gene: NA
clone size: NA
J gene: TRBJ2-1
CDR3 protein: CASSQALSGNEQFF

V gene: TRBV11-2
D gene: TRBD2
clone size: NA
J gene: TRBJ2-3
CDR3 protein: CASSLFGGGGTDTQYF